Many counts were recorded for the clone carrying this TCR beta chain. Its antigen is not known. Unmatched junction bases numbered 7, after V lost 4 bases and J lost 5 bases. Germline V gene data show CDR1 as GTSNPN and CDR2 as SVGIG (reference sequence). The length of the CDR3 is 14 residues. These data belong to a study of CD8+CD57+ T cells in acquired aplastic anemia. Across the whole study: Average DNA yield from sorted CD4+ and CD8+ cells was around 3.2 ug. Healthy donors yielded 8.5 million to 13 million CD4+ cell reads on average. Study observations and caveats: For CD8+ Simpson's diversity, patients and controls showed no significant difference. The number of CD8+ CDR3 sequences shared by patients and controls was roughly 30.

Using genomic DNA as the template, TCR beta VDJ and CDR3 profiling was carried out. Each CDR3 protein gets one entry after TCRdb re-called the reads with MiXCR. The sample lists about 420,000 distinct CDR3 sequences, roughly 68% seen once, with less than 4% in the top ten. V usage is TRBV30 and J usage is TRBJ1-1; 10 nucleotides agree with TRBD1. Sample: sorted CD4+, CD8+, or CD8+CD57+ T cells (not recorded which) from PBMCs. The receptor was derived from a human donor in good health, serving as a control. The CDR3, as DNA: TGTGCCTGGACCTTAGACAGGGGGCGGACTGAAGCTTTCTTT. Its translation: CAWTLDRGRTEAFF.